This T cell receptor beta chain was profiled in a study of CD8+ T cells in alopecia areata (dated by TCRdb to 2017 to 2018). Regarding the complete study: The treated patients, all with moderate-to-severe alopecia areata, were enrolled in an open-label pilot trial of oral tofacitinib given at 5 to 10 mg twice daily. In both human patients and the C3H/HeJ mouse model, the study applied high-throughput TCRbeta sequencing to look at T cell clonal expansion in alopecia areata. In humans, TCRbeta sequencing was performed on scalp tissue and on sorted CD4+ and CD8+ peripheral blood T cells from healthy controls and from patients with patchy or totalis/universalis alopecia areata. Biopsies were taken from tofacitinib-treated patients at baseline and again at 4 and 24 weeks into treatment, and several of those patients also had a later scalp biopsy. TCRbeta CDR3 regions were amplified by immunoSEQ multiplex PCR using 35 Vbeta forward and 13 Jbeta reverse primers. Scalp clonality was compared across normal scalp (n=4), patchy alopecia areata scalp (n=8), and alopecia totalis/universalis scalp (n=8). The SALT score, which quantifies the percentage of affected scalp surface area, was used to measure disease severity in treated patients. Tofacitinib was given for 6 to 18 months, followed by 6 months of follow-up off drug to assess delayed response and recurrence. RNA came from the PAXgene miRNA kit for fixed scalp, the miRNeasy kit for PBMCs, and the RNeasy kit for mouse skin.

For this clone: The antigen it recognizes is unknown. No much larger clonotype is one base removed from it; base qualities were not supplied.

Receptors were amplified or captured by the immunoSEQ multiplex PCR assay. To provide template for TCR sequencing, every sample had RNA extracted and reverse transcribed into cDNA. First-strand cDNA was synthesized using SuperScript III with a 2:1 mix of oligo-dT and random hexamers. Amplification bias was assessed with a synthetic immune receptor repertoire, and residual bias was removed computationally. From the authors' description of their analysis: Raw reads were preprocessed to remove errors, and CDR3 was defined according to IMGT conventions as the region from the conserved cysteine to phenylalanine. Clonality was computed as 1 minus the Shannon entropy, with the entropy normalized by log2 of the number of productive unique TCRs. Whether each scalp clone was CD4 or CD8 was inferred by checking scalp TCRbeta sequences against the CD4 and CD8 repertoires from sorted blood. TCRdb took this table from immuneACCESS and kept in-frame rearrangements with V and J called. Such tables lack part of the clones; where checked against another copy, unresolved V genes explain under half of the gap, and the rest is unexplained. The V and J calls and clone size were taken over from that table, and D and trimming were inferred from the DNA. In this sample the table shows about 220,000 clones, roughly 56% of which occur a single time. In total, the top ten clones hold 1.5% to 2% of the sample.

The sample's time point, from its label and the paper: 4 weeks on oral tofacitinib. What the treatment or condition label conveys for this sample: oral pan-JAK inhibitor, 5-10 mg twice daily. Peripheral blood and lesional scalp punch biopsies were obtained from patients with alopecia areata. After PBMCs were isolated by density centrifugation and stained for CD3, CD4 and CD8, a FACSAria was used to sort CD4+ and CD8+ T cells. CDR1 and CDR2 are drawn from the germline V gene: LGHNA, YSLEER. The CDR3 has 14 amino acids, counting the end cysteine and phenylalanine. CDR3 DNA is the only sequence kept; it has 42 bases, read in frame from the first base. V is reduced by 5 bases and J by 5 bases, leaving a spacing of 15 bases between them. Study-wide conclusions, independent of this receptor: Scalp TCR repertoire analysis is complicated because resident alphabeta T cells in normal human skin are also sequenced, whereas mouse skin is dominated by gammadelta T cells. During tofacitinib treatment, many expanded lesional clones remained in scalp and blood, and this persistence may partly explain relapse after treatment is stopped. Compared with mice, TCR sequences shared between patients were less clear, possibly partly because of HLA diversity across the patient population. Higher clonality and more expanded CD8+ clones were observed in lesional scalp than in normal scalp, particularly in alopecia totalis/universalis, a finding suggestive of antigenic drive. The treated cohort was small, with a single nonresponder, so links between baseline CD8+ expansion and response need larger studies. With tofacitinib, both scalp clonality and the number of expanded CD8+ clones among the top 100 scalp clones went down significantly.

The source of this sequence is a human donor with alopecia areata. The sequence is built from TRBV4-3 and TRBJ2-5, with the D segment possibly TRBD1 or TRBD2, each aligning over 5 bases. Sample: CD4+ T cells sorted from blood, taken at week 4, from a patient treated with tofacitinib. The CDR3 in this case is CASSSGTPGETQYF. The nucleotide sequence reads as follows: TGCGCCAGCAGCTCCGGGACGCCGGGGGAGACCCAGTACTTC.